A few counts support the clone carrying this T cell receptor (beta chain). TCRdb independently ran MiXCR on the 5' RACE reads; one entry per CDR3 protein. The sample lists 300,000 to 350,000 distinct CDR3 sequences, about an eighth occurring once. This sample was included in a study of T-cell memory formation after mild COVID-19. Overall study: TCR clustering was largely donor specific.

The CDR3 contains 12 residues. Trimming at V came to 5 bases and at J to 9 bases, leaving 4 bases not matched to a gene. Germline assignment: CDR1 SGHAT and CDR2 FQNNGV. The source of this sequence is a man between 18 and 29 years old who had mild COVID-19 (a few samples of this study predate the infection). Cell type and time point are not known. Material for sequencing was PBMCs or a T cell subset sorted from them (not recorded which). The chain joins TRBV11-2 to TRBJ2-4, with 7 positions matching TRBD1. CDR3 sequence (DNA): TGTGCCAGCAGCCCAGGGGGTGGCATTCAGTACTTC. Protein sequence: CASSPGGGIQYF.